This T cell receptor beta chain was found in a study of neurological immune-mediated disorders (dated by TCRdb to between 2018 and 2021). Study-wide context: Peripheral blood TCR-beta repertoires from patients with HTLV-I-associated myelopathy (HAM/TSP), patients with multiple sclerosis, and healthy controls were compared in the study using UMI-based sequencing. Longitudinal samples, technical triplicates and paired sorted CD4+ and CD8+ T-cell subsets, alongside PBMC samples, were included among the roughly 96 TCR-beta libraries. The cohort included 68 subjects: 14 with HAM/TSP, approximately 35 with multiple sclerosis, and around 20 healthy controls. Results the study describes overall, beyond this receptor: TCR clonal expansion was greatest in HAM/TSP patients and smallest in MS patients, who ranked below even healthy controls. Expanded clones from different subjects shared no identical CDR3 amino acid sequences, which suggests that TCR-beta repertoires were private in all groups.

cDNA synthesis used template-switch 5'RACE with a primer carrying a 10-nucleotide random unique molecular identifier tagging each TCR transcript. Every sequencing run yielded over 170 million TCR-beta sequences covering 15-18 subjects. The RNeasy kit was used for extraction of total RNA. The KAPA Real-time Library Amplification kit was used to amplify TCR-beta VDJ regions with primers for the TCR constant region and the 5'RACE anchor. Sample indexes and Illumina adaptors were added in a first PCR, after which library yield was increased in a second PCR. After Ampure bead purification, the roughly 650 bp TCR product was size-selected on a 2% E-gel SizeSelection system. Before pooling, libraries had their quality checked on a Bioanalyzer, their concentration measured with Qubit, and their quantity determined with the Kapa Library Quantification kit. An Illumina HiSeq 2500 was used to sequence the libraries paired-end at 2 x 150 bp. To increase sequence diversity, roughly 24-31% phiX was spiked into each library pool. The authors' pipeline ran thus. The quality-filtered reads were processed with the UMI-based MiGEC pipeline, whose error correction step removed more than 90% of the raw TCR sequences. VDJ genes were aligned to IMGT germline references, and each clonotype was defined by a unique CDR3 amino acid sequence together with V-J genes. Clonal expansion, Shannon diversity and CDR3 relatedness were evaluated with VDJtools (CalcPairwiseDistances, ClusterSamples), while phylogenetic trees were built in CLCbio workbench. Expanded clones were defined as having at least 8 unique UMIs, based on coefficient-of-variation modelling across technical triplicates. TCRdb reworked the public reads: Q25 trimming with fastp, MiXCR clone assembly, productive beta chains retained. Rows matching on CDR3 protein sequence are summarized as one entry with the most common DNA and genes. It is TCRdb's table, rather than the study itself, that gives the V and J calls and clone size. The sample records 57,000 or so distinct CDR3 sequences, over 9.5% of which are singletons. Less than 2% of the sample goes to the ten largest clones.

The healthy controls were volunteers from blood banks in Maryland, USA. Unsorted PBMC libraries were generated from 2 million PBMCs stored in RNAlater at -80 °C until RNA extraction. Peripheral blood underwent Ficoll-Hypaque density gradient centrifugation to isolate PBMCs, which were then cryopreserved in liquid nitrogen. In its sample, this clonotype was seen many times. Its antigen target is currently unknown. No base-level quality is on record; no much larger clone is a single base apart. From the germline V gene, CDR1 is SGHTA and CDR2 is FQGNSA. The junction shows trimming of 5 bases on V and 11 bases on J, and the gene matches do not reach 14 bases of it. The CDR3 holds 15 amino acids from the cysteine to the phenylalanine. Only the CDR3 DNA stays, 45 bases, in frame from base 1.

The rearrangement combines TRBV7-2 with TRBJ1-4; 7 bases in the middle match TRBD1. Sequencing was done on a sample of PBMCs. The sequence derives from a man between 60 and 75 years old in good health. The DNA sequence follows: TGTGCCAGCAGCACGTCCGGGACAGCCTCCTGGAAACTGTTTTTT. Translated, it gives CASSTSGTASWKLFF.